Listed here are 15 T cell receptor beta chains from one sample, sequenced in a study of human versus mouse CDR3 diversity and MHC coevolution. TCRdb keeps only in-frame clones here, not all; method: immunoSEQ multiplex PCR. In the table there are some 82,000 clones, around 93% of which are singletons. The source material was naive CD4+ T cells from blood. Subset described: CD45RO-negative CD62L-positive naive CD4 T cells. These receptors originate from a person aged 25 to 75 in good health.

The rearrangement links TRBV15 to TRBJ1-1; no firm D call. V was pared by 0 bases and J by 4 bases, with 9 bases between. The germline V gene has CDR1 LNHNV and CDR2 YYDKDF (reference sequence). The CDR3 has 14 amino acids. In DNA, the CDR3 is TGTGCCACCAGCAGAGATATGGGAGGCACTGAAGCTTTCTTT. Amino acids: CATSRDMGGTEAFF.

J is TRBJ1-1 and V is TRBV7-6, with 8 bases fitting TRBD1. The CDR3 has 17 amino acids. V shed 0 bases, J shed 7 bases, and the junction held 13 bases outside the gene matches. CDR1 is SGHVS, CDR2 FNYEAQ, per germline. CDR3 in DNA: TGTGCCAGCAGCTTAGCGCGGGTCAGGGGGCATGGAATTGAAGCTTTCTTT. The encoded protein is CASSLARVRGHGIEAFF.

This clone was recorded once. The chain combines TRBV5-1 with TRBJ2-1; 8 positions match TRBD1. The J segment lost 2 bases and the V segment lost 4 bases, leaving 20 bases of the junction unmatched. Germline V gene lookup returns CDR1 SGHRS and CDR2 YFSETQ. The CDR3 has 20 amino acids. CDR3 loop: CASSPAAGGVRDPAYNEQFF. The CDR3 coding sequence is TGCGCCAGCAGCCCCGCGGCAGGGGGCGTGCGGGACCCCGCCTACAATGAGCAGTTCTTC.

CDR3 residues: CASSIEGSTSDYGYTF. Here the CDR3 DNA reads TGTGCCAGTAGTATAGAGGGCAGTACCTCCGACTATGGCTACACCTTC. The chain couples TRBV19 to TRBJ1-2; no firm D call. V was cut by 0 bases and J by 3 bases, with 14 bases left in between. CDR3 length equals 16 residues. Germline CDR1 LNHDA, CDR2 SQIVND (reference sequence).

This sequence joins TRBV11-3 and TRBJ2-1; 10 bases agree with TRBD1. The CDR3 consists of 14 residues. Germline V CDR1 and CDR2: SGHNT, YENEEA. The junction had 6 bases not matched to a gene; V was cut back by 5 bases and J by 8 bases. CDR3 in DNA: TGTGCCAGCAGCCATGGGACAGGGGCGGATGAGCAGTTCTTC. Translated, it gives CASSHGTGADEQFF.

The rearrangement uses TRBV7-9 and TRBJ2-1; 9 nucleotides line up with TRBD1. Germline V lookup: CDR1 SEHNR, CDR2 FQNEAQ (reference sequence). J was trimmed by 5 bases and V by 1 base; bases with no gene match: 15. The CDR3 length is 19 residues. CDR3 in DNA: TGTGCCAGCAGCTTAGTGGTGGGGACAGGGAATGGTATCCACAATGAGCAGTTCTTC. Translated, it gives CASSLVVGTGNGIHNEQFF.

The genes are TRBV9 and TRBJ1-2, with D hard to call. The CDR3 consists of 12 residues. V lost 6 bases and J 4 bases, leaving 10 bases between the germline ends. CDR1 and CDR2 (germline): SGDLS, YYNGEE. The CDR3 reads CASTQAAYGYTF. CDR3 in DNA: TGTGCCAGCACCCAGGCAGCCTATGGCTACACCTTC.

In its sample, this clone was seen once. The V gene is TRBV30, the J gene TRBJ2-7, with D possibly TRBD1 on 5 matching bases. V dropped 4 bases and J dropped 0 bases, with 13 bases sitting between them. The CDR3 is 14 amino acids. CDR1 is GTSNPN and CDR2 is SVGIG in the germline V gene (reference sequence). CDR3 loop: CAWNYDRRSYEQYF. The DNA of the CDR3 is TGTGCCTGGAACTACGACAGACGCTCCTACGAGCAGTACTTC.

This chain joins TRBV6-8 and TRBJ1-1, with 11 positions matching TRBD1. Germline V gene data show CDR1 as MNHGY and CDR2 as SAAAGT. V trimming: 0 bases; J trimming: 3 bases; junction bases outside the gene matches: 12. The length of the CDR3 is 19 residues. The CDR3 loop reads CASSYSSTAPGQGDTEAFF. The CDR3 DNA follows: TGTGCCAGCAGTTACTCGTCAACAGCTCCGGGACAGGGGGACACTGAAGCTTTCTTT.

The rearrangement uses TRBV7-2 and TRBJ1-2, with a weak D call TRBD1 (6 bases). V was pared by 2 bases and J by 4 bases, with 23 bases between. Germline CDR1 SGHTA, CDR2 FQGNSA. The CDR3 spans 18 residues. The CDR3 DNA reads as TGTGCCAGCAGCTTAACGTCGGTTGCCGGGGGGGCTGGCTATGGCTACACCTTC. Protein sequence: CASSLTSVAGGAGYGYTF.

The rearrangement links TRBV5-8 to TRBJ2-1; TRBD1 matches 7 bases. Germline CDR1 SGHTS, CDR2 YDEGEE. The junction had 4 bases not matched to a gene; V was cut back by 4 bases and J by 0 bases. CDR3 size: 15 residues. For the CDR3, the DNA is TGTGCCAGCAGCACCGGGACAGCCTCCTACAATGAGCAGTTCTTC. Protein sequence: CASSTGTASYNEQFF.

The rearrangement joins TRBV7-2 to TRBJ2-3, with D perhaps TRBD1 (6 bases). V lost 5 bases and J 0 bases, leaving 15 bases between the germline ends. The CDR3 sequence is 16 residues long. Germline loops: CDR1 SGHTA, CDR2 FQGNSA. The DNA for the CDR3 is TGTGCCAGCAGCACACACAGGGAGATTAGCACAGATACGCAGTATTTT. Translating gives CASSTHREISTDTQYF.

This chain uses TRBV29-1 with TRBJ1-1; TRBD1 is a possible D gene (5 bases). Germline CDR1 and CDR2: SQVTM and ANQGSEA. Trimming shortened V by 6 bases and J by 1 base, and 12 bases separated the two germline ends. CDR3 length equals 13 residues. The DNA of the CDR3 is TGCAGCGTGTCAGGGCAGCGGAACACTGAAGCTTTCTTT. This sequence encodes CSVSGQRNTEAFF.

The CDR3 DNA reads TGTGCCAGCAGTGTAAATAGCGGGGGGGTAGAGACCCAGTACTTC. Its translation: CASSVNSGGVETQYF. This chain connects TRBV9 to TRBJ2-5, with 11 nucleotides matching TRBD2. The CDR3 loop spans 15 amino acids. Looked up from germline, CDR1 is SGDLS and CDR2 is YYNGEE. Trimming at V came to 5 bases and at J to 4 bases, leaving 7 bases not matched to a gene.

The chain carries TRBV11-1 and TRBJ1-6; 9 bases are shared with TRBD1. J lost 8 bases, V lost 5 bases, and 7 bases had no gene match. The CDR3 covers 15 residues. Germline assignment: CDR1 SGHAT and CDR2 FQDESV (reference sequence). The CDR3 spells CASSPDRGLDSPLHF. CDR3 nucleotides: TGTGCCAGCAGCCCCGACAGGGGGTTGGATTCACCCCTCCACTTT. Drawing the rest from reference TRBV11-1 and TRBJ1-6, the complete variable domain is EAEVAQSPRYKITEKSQAVAFWCDPISGHATLYWYRQILGQGPELLVQFQDESVVDDSQLPKDRFSAERLKGVDSTLKIQPAELGDSAMYLCASSPDRGLDSPLHFGNGTRLTVT.